This T cell receptor (beta chain) was identified during a study of Graves' ophthalmopathy and Graves' hyperthyroidism. Overall study: Samples of peripheral blood were obtained at initial diagnosis, prior to treatment of any kind.

Amplification from RNA transcripts yielded the TCR beta CDR3 regions. The workflow started with a first-round RT-PCR run with HTBI primers and then moved on to a second-round multiplex PCR. TCRdb called the multiplex PCR reads again in MiXCR, with one record for every CDR3 protein. The sample holds 300,000 to 500,000 distinct CDR3 sequences, over 15% seen once. Overall study results and limits: Blood also contained most of the expanded thyroid clonotypes above 0.001 frequency. For separating ophthalmopathy from stable hyperthyroidism, a 13-signature model gave roughly 90% sensitivity and 65% to 82% specificity.

This clonotype was observed at least ten times. What it binds is not known. V lost 4 bases, J lost 2 bases, and 8 bases lay in between. CDR1 is DFQATT, CDR2 SNEGSKA, per germline (reference sequence). CDR3 length equals 12 residues. The rearrangement uses TRBV20-1 and TRBJ1-2, with D maybe TRBD1 (5 bases). Source material: peripheral blood. The source is a woman under 30 with stable Graves' hyperthyroidism. DNA of the CDR3: TGCAGTGCTACCGACAGCAACTATGGCTACACCTTC. It encodes CSATDSNYGYTF.